This TCR beta chain was recovered during a study of T cells in localized non-small cell lung cancer. With 3 bases clipped from V and 0 bases from J, the junction kept 13 bases outside the gene matches. Germline lookup yields CDR1 LGHNA and CDR2 YSLEER. The CDR3 runs 20 residues. Repertoires were generated with immunoSEQ multiplex PCR, while TCRdb's copy carries only in-frame clones and drops some. The sample lists over 30,000 clones, 80% to 90% occurring once. The source material was peripheral blood mononuclear cells, sampled before any cancer treatment. The receptor was derived from a male donor aged 60 or over with stage II lung adenocarcinoma. V gene TRBV4-3 combines with J gene TRBJ2-6; 8 bases map to TRBD1. The CDR3 loop is CASSQRVMTGVDSGANVLTF. Written as DNA, the CDR3 is TGCGCCAGCAGCCAGAGGGTGATGACAGGGGTTGACTCTGGGGCCAACGTCCTGACTTTC.